Listed below are T cell receptor beta chains from one sample, sequenced in a study of blood T cell repertoires in COVID-19. TCRdb keeps only in-frame clones here, not all; method: immunoSEQ multiplex PCR. The table lists roughly 260,000 clones, around 87% of them singletons. The specimen was peripheral blood. Every receptor here comes from a woman aged 45-60 years who had recovered from COVID-19. Both conserved end residues are trimmed from each CDR3.

V gene,CDR3 protein
TRBV7-2,ASSLGDRGHQPQH
TRBV29-1,SVERRGPYNEQF
TRBV20-1,SARQLTHEY
TRBV2,ASRPRTGRNQPQH
TRBV29-1,SVADPGTGGRNTIY
TRBV9,ASSPSGQSNEKLF
TRBV9,ASSSSTSGVLNEQF
TRBV6-1,ASSGGARDSSGNTIY
TRBV5-1,ARTGEASYEQY
TRBV9,ASSVAGGTSGGQETQY
TRBV6-4,ASRVKQGALRTEAF
TRBV9,ASSVTGQGTGNTIY
TRBV7-2,ASSSPGLADTGELF
TRBV7-9,ASSLARSALH
TRBV11-2,ASSLVSRDSGTEAF
TRBV6-2/TRBV6-3,ASSPLGGRVWNEQF
TRBV24-1,ATSAPLAGSEETQY
TRBV7-9,ASSRTDVNEKLF
TRBV29-1,SVFTSRKTSNYGYT
TRBV14,ASSQAPGGNAEAF
TRBV12-5,ASGLVSRVTGELF
TRBV5-6,ASSLVRGDYGYT